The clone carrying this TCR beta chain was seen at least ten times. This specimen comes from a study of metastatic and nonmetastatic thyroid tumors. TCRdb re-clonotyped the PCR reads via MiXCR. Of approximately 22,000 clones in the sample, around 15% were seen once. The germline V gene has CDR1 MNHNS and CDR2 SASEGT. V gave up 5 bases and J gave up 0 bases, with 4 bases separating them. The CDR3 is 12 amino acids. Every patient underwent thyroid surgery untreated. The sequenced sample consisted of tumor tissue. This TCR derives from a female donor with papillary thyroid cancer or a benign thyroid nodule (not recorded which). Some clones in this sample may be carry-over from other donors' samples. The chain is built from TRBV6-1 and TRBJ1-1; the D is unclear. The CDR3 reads CASSSVNTEAFF. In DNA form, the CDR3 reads TGTGCCAGCAGTTCGGTGAACACTGAAGCTTTCTTT.